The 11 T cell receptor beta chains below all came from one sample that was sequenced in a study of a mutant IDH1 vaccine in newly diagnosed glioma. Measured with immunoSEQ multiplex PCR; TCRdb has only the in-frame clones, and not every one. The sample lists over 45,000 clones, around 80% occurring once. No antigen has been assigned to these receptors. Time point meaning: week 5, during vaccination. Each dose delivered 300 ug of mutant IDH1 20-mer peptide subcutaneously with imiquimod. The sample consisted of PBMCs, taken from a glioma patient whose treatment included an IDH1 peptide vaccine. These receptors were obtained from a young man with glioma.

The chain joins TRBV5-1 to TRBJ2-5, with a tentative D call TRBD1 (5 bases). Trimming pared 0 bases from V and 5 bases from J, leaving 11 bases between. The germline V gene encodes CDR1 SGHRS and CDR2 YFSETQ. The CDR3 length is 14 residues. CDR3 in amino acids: CASSLDWGRETQYF. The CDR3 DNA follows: TGCGCCAGCAGCTTGGACTGGGGCAGGGAGACCCAGTACTTC.

CDR3 DNA sequence: TGCGCCAGCAGCCAAGATGGGGCGGGGGCAGAGACCCAGTACTTC. It codes for CASSQDGAGAETQYF. The chain combines TRBV4-1 with TRBJ2-5; the D gene is possibly TRBD2 (7 bases). Germline CDR1 MGHRA, CDR2 YSYEKL. CDR3 size: 15 residues. V was clipped by 0 bases and J by 4 bases, with 12 bases between them.

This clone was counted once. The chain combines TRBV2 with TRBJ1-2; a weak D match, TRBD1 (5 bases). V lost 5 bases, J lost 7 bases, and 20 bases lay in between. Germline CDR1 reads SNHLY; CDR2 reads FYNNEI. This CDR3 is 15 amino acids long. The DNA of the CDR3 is TGTGCCAGCAGTCTAGGGGCCAGGTCCCTTTTTGGCTACACCTTC. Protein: CASSLGARSLFGYTF. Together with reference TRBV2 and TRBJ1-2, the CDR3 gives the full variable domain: EPEVTQTPSHQVTQMGQEVILRCVPISNHLYFYWYRQILGQKVEFLVSFYNNEISEKSEIFDDQFSVERPDGSNFTLKIRSTKLEDSAMYFCASSLGARSLFGYTFGSGTRLTVV.

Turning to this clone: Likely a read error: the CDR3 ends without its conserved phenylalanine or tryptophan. Here the CDR3 reads CASSSDMDYGYTL. CDR3 nucleotides: TGTGCCAGCAGCTCGGACATGGACTATGGCTACACCCTC. This chain connects TRBV7-9 to TRBJ1-2, with a tentative D call TRBD1 (5 bases). The CDR3 has 13 residues. The germline CDR1 and CDR2 sequences are SEHNR and FQNEAQ (reference sequence). The V and J ends lost 4 bases and 3 bases respectively, with 9 bases between them.

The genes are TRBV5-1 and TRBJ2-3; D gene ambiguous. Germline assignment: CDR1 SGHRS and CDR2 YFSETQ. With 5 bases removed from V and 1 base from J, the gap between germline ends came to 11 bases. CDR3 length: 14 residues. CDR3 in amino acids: CASSSSSGTDTQYF. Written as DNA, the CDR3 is TGCGCCAGCAGTAGTAGCTCTGGCACAGATACGCAGTATTTT.

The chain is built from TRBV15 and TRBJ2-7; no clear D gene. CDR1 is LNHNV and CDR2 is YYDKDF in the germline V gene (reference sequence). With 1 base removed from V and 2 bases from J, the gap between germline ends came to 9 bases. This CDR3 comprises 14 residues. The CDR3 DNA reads TGTGCCACCAGCAGAGTACGGCAGCCCTACGAGCAGTACTTC. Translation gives CATSRVRQPYEQYF.

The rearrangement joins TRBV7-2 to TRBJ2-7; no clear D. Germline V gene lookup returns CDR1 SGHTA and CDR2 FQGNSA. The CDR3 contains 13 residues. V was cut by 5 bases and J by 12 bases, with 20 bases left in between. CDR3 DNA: TGTGCCAGCAGCCGCGGATTCCAAATTCGCACGTACTTC. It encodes CASSRGFQIRTYF. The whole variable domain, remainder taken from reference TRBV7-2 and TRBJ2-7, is GAGVSQSPSNKVTEKGKDVELRCDPISGHTALYWYRQSLGQGLEFLIYFQGNSAPDKSGLPSDRFSAERTGGSVSTLTIQRTQQEDSAVYLCASSRGFQIRTYFGPGTRLTVT.

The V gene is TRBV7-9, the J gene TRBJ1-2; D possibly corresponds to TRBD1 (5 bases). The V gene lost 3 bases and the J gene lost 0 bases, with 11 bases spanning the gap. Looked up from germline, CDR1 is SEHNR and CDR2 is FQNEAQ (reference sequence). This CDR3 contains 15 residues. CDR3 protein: CASSFSDKSNYGYTF. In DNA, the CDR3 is TGTGCCAGCAGCTTCTCGGACAAGTCTAACTATGGCTACACCTTC.

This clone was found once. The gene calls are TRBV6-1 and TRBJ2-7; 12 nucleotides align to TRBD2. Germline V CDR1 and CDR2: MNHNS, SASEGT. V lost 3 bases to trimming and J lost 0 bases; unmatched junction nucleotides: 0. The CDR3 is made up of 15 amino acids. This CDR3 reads CASSETSGSSYEQYF. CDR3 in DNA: TGTGCCAGCAGTGAGACTAGCGGGAGCTCCTACGAGCAGTACTTC.

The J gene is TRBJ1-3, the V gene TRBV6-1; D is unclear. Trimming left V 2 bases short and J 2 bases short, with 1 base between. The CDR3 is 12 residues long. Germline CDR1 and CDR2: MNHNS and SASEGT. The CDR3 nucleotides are TGTGCCAGCAGTGAAACTGGAAACACCATATATTTT. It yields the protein CASSETGNTIYF.

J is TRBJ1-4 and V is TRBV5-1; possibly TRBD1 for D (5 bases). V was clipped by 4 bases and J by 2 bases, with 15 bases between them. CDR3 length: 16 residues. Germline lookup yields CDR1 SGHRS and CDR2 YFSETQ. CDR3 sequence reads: CASSTGRGTTNEKLFF. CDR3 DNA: TGCGCCAGCAGCACCGGTCGGGGGACGACTAATGAAAAACTGTTTTTT.